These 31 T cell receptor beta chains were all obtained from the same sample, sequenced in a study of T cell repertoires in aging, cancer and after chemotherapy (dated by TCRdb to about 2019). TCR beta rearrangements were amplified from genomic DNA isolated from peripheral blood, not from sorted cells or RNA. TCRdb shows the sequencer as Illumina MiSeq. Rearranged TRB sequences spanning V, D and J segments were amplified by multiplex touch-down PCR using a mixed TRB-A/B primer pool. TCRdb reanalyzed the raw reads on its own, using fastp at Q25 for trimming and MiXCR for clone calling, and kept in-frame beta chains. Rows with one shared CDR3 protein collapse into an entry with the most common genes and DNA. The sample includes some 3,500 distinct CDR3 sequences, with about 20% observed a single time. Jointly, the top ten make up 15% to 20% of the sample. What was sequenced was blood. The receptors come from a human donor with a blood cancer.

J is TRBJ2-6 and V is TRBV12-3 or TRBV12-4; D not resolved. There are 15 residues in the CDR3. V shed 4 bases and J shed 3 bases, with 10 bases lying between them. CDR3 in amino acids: CASSSSGDGANVLTF. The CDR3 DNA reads TGTGCCAGCAGTTCCTCTGGAGATGGGGCCAACGTCCTGACTTTC.

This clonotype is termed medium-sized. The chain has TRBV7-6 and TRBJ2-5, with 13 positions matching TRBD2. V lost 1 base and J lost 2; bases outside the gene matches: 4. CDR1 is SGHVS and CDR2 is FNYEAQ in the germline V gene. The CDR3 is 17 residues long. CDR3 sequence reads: CASSLGLAGGLQETQYF. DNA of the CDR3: TGTGCCAGCAGCTTAGGACTAGCGGGAGGACTTCAAGAGACCCAGTACTTC.

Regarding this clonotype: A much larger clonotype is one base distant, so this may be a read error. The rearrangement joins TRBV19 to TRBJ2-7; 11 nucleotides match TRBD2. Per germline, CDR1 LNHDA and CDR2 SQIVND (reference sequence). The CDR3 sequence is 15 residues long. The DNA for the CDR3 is TGTGCCAGTAGTCGGGCTAGCGGGAGGAAATACGAGCAGTGCTTC. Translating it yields CASSRASGRKYEQCF.

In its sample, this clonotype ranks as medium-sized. The CDR3 loop is CASSPDYVQETQYF. CDR3 DNA: TGTGCCAGCAGCCCAGACTACGTACAAGAGACCCAGTACTTC. The gene calls are TRBV6-2 or TRBV6-3 and TRBJ2-5; TRBD2 might be the D (5 bases). The V end was cut by 6 bases, the J end by 2 bases, with 13 bases between. The CDR3 is made up of 14 amino acids. Germline CDR1 is MNHEY and CDR2 is SVGEGT.

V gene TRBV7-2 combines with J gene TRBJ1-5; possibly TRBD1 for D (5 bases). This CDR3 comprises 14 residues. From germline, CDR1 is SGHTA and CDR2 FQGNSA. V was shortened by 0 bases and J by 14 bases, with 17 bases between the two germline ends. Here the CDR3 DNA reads TGTGCCAGCAGCTTAGCAACCCATGGGACGGCCAAGCATTTT. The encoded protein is CASSLATHGTAKHF.

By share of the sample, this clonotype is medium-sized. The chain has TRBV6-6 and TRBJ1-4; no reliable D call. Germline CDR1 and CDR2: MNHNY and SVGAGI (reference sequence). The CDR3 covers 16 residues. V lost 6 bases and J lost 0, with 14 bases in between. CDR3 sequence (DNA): TGTGCCAGCAGCTTCCTCCCGGCCGCAACTAATGAAAAACTGTTTTTT. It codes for CASSFLPAATNEKLFF.

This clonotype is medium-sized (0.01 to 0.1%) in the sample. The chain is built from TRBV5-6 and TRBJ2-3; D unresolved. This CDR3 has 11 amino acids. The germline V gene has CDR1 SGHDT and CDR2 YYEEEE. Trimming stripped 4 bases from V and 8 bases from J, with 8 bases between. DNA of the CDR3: TGTGCCAGCAGCCTTGGGGTTACGCAGTATTTT. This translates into CASSLGVTQYF.

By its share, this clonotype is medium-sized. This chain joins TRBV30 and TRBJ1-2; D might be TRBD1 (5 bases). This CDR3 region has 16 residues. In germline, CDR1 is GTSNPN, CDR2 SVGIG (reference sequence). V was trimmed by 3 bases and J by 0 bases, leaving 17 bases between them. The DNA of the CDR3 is TGTGCCTGGAGGGGGTACCCCAGGACAACTAACTATGGCTACACCTTC. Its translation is CAWRGYPRTTNYGYTF.

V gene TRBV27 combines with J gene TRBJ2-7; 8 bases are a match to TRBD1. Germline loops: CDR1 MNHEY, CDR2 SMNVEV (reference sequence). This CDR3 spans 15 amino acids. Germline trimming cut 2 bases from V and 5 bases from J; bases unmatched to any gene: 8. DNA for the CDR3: TGTGCCAGCAGTTTAGCCCGCGACAGGGGCCACGAGCAGTACTTC. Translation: CASSLARDRGHEQYF.

CDR3 loop: CASSRRTSGTDTQYF. CDR3 coding DNA: TGTGCCAGCAGCCGGAGGACTAGCGGAACGGATACGCAGTATTTT. The chain carries TRBV7-9 and TRBJ2-3, with 10 bases lining up with TRBD2. J gave up 6 bases and V 5 bases, and 8 bases lay outside the gene matches. Germline lookup yields CDR1 SEHNR and CDR2 FQNEAQ (reference sequence). This CDR3 comprises 15 residues.

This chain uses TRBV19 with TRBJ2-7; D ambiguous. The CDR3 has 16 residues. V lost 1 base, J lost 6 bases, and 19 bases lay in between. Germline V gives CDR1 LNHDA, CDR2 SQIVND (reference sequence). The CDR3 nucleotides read TGTGCCAGTAGTATAGGTGTGAGGTTGGCGTTCGTCGAGCAGTACTTC. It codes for CASSIGVRLAFVEQYF.

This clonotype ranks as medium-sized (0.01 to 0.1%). The CDR3 loop reads CASTTIYNEQFF. The CDR3 region has the DNA TGTGCCAGCACGACCATTTACAATGAGCAGTTCTTC. This chain connects TRBV6-5 to TRBJ2-1, with D unresolved. The CDR3 length is 12 residues. Germline V gives CDR1 MNHEY, CDR2 SVGAGI. V lost 7 bases and J 4 bases, leaving 8 bases between the germline ends.

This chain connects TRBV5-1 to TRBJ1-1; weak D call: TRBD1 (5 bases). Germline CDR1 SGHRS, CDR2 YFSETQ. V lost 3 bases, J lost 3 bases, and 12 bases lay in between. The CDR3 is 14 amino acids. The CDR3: CASSSGRVDTEAFF. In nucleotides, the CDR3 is TGCGCCAGCAGCTCGGGACGGGTGGACACTGAAGCTTTCTTT.

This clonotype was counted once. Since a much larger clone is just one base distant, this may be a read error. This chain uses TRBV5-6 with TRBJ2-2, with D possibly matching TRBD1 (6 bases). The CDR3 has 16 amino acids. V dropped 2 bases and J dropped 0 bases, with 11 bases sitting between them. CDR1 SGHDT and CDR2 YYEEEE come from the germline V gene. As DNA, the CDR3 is TGTGCCAGCAGCTTACAAGGGGGACCGAACACCGGGGAGCTGTTTTTT. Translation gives CASSLQGGPNTGELFF.

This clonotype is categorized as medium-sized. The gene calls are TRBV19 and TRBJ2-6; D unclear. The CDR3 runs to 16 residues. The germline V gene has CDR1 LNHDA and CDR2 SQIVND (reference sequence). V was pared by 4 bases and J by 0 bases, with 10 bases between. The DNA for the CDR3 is TGTGCCAGTAGTAGGGCCCCTCGCTCTGGGGCCAACGTCCTGACTTTC. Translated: CASSRAPRSGANVLTF.

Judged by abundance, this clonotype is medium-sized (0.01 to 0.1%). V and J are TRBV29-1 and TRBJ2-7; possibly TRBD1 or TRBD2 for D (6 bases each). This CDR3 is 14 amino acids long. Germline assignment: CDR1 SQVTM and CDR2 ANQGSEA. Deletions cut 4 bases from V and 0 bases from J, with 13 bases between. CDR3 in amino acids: CSVGGATLSYEQYF. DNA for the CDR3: TGCAGCGTTGGGGGGGCGACCCTCTCCTACGAGCAGTACTTC.

CDR3 loop: CASSPFDGVGEQYF. The CDR3 region has the DNA TGTGCCAGCTCACCCTTCGACGGGGTTGGGGAGCAGTACTTC. The chain carries TRBV18 and TRBJ2-7; tentatively, D is TRBD2 (5 bases). The germline V and J ends were trimmed by 3 bases and 7 bases, with 16 bases remaining between them. The CDR3 is made up of 14 amino acids. The V gene's germline CDR1 is KGHSH and CDR2 LQKENI.

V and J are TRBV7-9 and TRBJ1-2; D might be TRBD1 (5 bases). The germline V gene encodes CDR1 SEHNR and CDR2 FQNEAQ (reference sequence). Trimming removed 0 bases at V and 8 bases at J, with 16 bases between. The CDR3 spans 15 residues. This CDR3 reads CASSLALVGAYGYTF. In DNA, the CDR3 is TGTGCCAGCAGCTTAGCGCTTGTCGGGGCTTACGGCTACACCTTC.

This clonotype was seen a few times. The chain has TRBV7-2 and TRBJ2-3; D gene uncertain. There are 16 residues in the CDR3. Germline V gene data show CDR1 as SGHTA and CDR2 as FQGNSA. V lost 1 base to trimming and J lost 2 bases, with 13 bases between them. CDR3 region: CASSLVAIRFTDTQYF. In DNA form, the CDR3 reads TGTGCCAGCAGCTTAGTCGCAATCCGGTTCACAGATACGCAGTATTTT.

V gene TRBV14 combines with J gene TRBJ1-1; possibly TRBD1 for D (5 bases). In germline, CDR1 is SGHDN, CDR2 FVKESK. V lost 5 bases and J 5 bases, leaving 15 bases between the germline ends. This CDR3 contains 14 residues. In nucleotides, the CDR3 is TGTGCCAGCAGCGTCCGGGGGGGTGGGACTGAAGCTTTCTTT. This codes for CASSVRGGGTEAFF. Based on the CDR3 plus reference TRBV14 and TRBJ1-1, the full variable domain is EAGVTQFPSHSVIEKGQTVTLRCDPISGHDNLYWYRRVMGKEIKFLLHFVKESKQDESGMPNNRFLAERTGGTYSTLKVQPAELEDSGVYFCASSVRGGGTEAFFGQGTRLTVV.

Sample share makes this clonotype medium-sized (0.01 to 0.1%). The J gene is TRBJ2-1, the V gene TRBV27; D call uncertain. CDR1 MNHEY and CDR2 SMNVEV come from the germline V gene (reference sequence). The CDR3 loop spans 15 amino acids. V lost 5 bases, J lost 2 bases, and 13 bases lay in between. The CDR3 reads CASSQDTSPYNEQFF. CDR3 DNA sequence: TGTGCCAGCAGTCAAGACACGTCCCCCTACAATGAGCAGTTCTTC.

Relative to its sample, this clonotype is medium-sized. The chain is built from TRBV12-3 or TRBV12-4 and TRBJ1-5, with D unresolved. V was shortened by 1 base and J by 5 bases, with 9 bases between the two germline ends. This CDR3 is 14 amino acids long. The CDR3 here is CASSLEAGDQPQHF. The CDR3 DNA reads TGTGCCAGCAGTTTAGAGGCAGGAGATCAGCCCCAGCATTTT.

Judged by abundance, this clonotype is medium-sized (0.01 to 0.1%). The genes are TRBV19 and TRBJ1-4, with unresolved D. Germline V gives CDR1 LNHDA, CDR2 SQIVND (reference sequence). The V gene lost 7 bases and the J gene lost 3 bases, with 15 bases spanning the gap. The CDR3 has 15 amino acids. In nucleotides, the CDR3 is TGTGCCAGTAAGTCCCAGCCGAGGGCTAATGAAAAACTGTTTTTT. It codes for CASKSQPRANEKLFF.

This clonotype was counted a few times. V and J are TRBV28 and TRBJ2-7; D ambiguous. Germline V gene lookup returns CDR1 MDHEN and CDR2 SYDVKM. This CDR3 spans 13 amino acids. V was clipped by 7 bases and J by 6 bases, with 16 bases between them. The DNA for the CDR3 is TGTGCCAGCACCGTGGGCAGCTCCCTCGAGCAGTACTTC. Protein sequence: CASTVGSSLEQYF. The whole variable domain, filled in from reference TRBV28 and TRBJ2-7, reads DVKVTQSSRYLVKRTGEKVFLECVQDMDHENMFWYRQDPGLGLRLIYFSYDVKMKEKGDIPEGYSVSREKKERFSLILESASTNQTSMYLCASTVGSSLEQYFGPGTRLTVT.

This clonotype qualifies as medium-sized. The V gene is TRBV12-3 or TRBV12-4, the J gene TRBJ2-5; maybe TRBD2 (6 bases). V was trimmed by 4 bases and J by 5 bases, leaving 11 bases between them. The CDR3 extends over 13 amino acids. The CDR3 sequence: CASSWGLVETQYF. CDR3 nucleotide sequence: TGTGCCAGCAGTTGGGGACTGGTCGAGACCCAGTACTTC.

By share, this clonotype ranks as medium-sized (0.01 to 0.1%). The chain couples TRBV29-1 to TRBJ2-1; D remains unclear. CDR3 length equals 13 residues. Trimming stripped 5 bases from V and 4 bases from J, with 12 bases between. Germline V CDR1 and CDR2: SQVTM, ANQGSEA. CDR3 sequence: CSVPLTVYNEQFF. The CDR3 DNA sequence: TGCAGCGTTCCCCTCACAGTATACAATGAGCAGTTCTTC.

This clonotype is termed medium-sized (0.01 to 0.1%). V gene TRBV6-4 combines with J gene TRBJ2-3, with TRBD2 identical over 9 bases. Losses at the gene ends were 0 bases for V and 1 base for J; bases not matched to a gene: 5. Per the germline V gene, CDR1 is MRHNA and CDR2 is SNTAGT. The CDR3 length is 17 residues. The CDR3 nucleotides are TGTGCCAGCAGTGACTCCGGCGGGGGGGCCGGCACAGATACGCAGTATTTT. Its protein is CASSDSGGGAGTDTQYF.

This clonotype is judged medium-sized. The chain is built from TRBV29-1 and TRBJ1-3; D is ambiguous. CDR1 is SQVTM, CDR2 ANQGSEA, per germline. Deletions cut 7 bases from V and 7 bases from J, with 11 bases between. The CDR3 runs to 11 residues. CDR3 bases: TGCAGCGGCCTCGGAGTGAACACCATATATTTT. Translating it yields CSGLGVNTIYF.

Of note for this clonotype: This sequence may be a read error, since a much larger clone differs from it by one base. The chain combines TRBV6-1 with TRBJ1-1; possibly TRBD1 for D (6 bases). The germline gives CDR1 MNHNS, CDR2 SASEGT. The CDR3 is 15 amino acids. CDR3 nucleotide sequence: TGTGCCAGCAGTGAAAGCTTAGGGAGGGACACTGAAGATTTCTTT. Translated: CASSESLGRDTEDFF.

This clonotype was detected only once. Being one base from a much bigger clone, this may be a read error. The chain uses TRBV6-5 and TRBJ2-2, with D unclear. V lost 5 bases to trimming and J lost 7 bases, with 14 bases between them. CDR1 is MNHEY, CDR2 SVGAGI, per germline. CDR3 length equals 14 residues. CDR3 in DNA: TGTGCCAGCAGTCGCGTTCGGGCCGGCGGGGAGCTGTTTTTT. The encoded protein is CASSRVRAGGELFF.

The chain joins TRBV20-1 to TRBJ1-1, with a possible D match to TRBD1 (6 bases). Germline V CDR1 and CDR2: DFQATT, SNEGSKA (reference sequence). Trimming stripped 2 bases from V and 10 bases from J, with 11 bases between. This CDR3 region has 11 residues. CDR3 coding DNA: TGCAGTGCTAGACAGGGGAGAGTAGCTTTCTTT. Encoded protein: CSARQGRVAFF.